This is a list of T cell receptor beta chains from one sample in a study of graft-versus-host responses after intestinal transplantation. The repertoire was sequenced with immunoSEQ multiplex PCR; TCRdb's copy has only in-frame clones and lacks some. The table records 35,000 to 40,000 clones, roughly 90% of them present only once. This specimen was ileum tissue, taken almost 210 days after intestinal transplant. Receptor source: a human patient who received an intestinal transplant, so some T cells may come from the graft donor. Both conserved end residues are part of each CDR3. The D gene is left open where the match is weak. Rows may omit the clone size; those that give it use once, few, many or a size class.

V gene: TRBV5-5
D gene: TRBD2
J gene: TRBJ2-5
clone size: NA
CDR3 protein: CASSRTSHVETQYF
CDR3 DNA: TGTGCCAGCAGCAGGACTAGCCACGTAGAGACCCAGTACTTC

V gene: TRBV7-9
D gene: TRBD1
J gene: TRBJ1-2
clone size: medium-sized
CDR3 protein: CASSLGTGDGYTF
CDR3 DNA: TGTGCCAGCAGCTTAGGGACAGGGGATGGCTACACCTTC

V gene: TRBV28
D gene: NA
J gene: TRBJ1-5
clone size: NA
CDR3 protein: CASTNTNQPQHF
CDR3 DNA: TGTGCCAGCACTAACACTAATCAGCCCCAGCATTTT

V gene: TRBV5-1
D gene: NA
J gene: TRBJ2-7
clone size: few
CDR3 protein: CASSPAWGDLLDVSYEQYF
CDR3 DNA: TGCGCCAGCAGCCCAGCCTGGGGGGACCTACTCGATGTTTCCTACGAGCAGTACTTC

V gene: TRBV11-2
D gene: TRBD2
J gene: TRBJ2-3
clone size: NA
CDR3 protein: CASSLEAGGNTDTQYF
CDR3 DNA: TGTGCCAGCAGCCTAGAAGCGGGGGGGAACACAGATACGCAGTATTTT

V gene: TRBV28
D gene: NA
J gene: TRBJ2-7
clone size: NA
CDR3 protein: CASTIGGVFSYEQYF
CDR3 DNA: TGTGCCAGCACCATAGGGGGGGTGTTTTCCTACGAGCAGTACTTC

V gene: TRBV28
D gene: NA
J gene: TRBJ1-2
clone size: once
CDR3 protein: CASSPINYGYTF
CDR3 DNA: TGTGCCAGCAGTCCCATTAACTATGGCTACACCTTC

V gene: TRBV9
D gene: NA
J gene: TRBJ2-3
clone size: NA
CDR3 protein: CASSPGPYTDTQYF
CDR3 DNA: TGTGCCAGCAGCCCGGGACCCTACACAGATACGCAGTATTTT

V gene: TRBV28
D gene: NA
J gene: TRBJ1-3
clone size: NA
CDR3 protein: CASSFPSGNTIYF
CDR3 DNA: TGTGCCAGCAGTTTTCCCTCTGGAAACACCATATATTTT

V gene: TRBV27
D gene: TRBD1
J gene: TRBJ2-7
clone size: NA
CDR3 protein: CASSWGQGPYEQYF
CDR3 DNA: TGTGCCAGCAGTTGGGGACAGGGCCCATACGAGCAGTACTTC

V gene: TRBV19
D gene: TRBD2
J gene: TRBJ2-1
clone size: NA
CDR3 protein: CASSGTSGYNEQFF
CDR3 DNA: TGTGCCAGTTCCGGGACTAGCGGTTACAATGAGCAGTTCTTC

V gene: TRBV6-1
D gene: NA
J gene: TRBJ1-2
clone size: once
CDR3 protein: CASSEWGRLYGYTF
CDR3 DNA: TGTGCCAGCAGTGAGTGGGGACGACTCTATGGCTACACCTTC

V gene: TRBV5-1
D gene: TRBD2
J gene: TRBJ2-7
clone size: NA
CDR3 protein: CASSLASGAYEQYF
CDR3 DNA: TGCGCCAGCAGCTTGGCTAGCGGGGCCTACGAGCAGTACTTC

V gene: TRBV27
D gene: NA
J gene: TRBJ2-1
clone size: NA
CDR3 protein: CASSFGHYNEQFF
CDR3 DNA: TGTGCCAGCAGTTTTGGACACTACAATGAGCAGTTCTTC

V gene: TRBV10-3
D gene: TRBD1
J gene: TRBJ2-7
clone size: NA
CDR3 protein: CAISDQDRGPVQYF
CDR3 DNA: TGTGCCATCAGTGACCAGGACAGGGGGCCGGTGCAGTACTTC

V gene: TRBV5-6
D gene: NA
J gene: TRBJ2-5
clone size: NA
CDR3 protein: CASSLAGAETQYF
CDR3 DNA: TGTGCCAGCAGCTTGGCGGGGGCTGAGACCCAGTACTTC

V gene: TRBV20-1
D gene: NA
J gene: TRBJ2-7
clone size: NA
CDR3 protein: CSASHSYEQYF
CDR3 DNA: TGCAGTGCTAGTCATTCCTACGAGCAGTACTTC

V gene: TRBV6-1
D gene: TRBD1
J gene: TRBJ1-5
clone size: NA
CDR3 protein: CASSVDRGNQPQHF
CDR3 DNA: TGTGCCAGCAGTGTAGACAGGGGCAATCAGCCCCAGCATTTT

V gene: TRBV7-3
D gene: NA
J gene: TRBJ2-7
clone size: NA
CDR3 protein: CASSLSGGATPYEQYF
CDR3 DNA: TGTGCCAGCAGCCTAAGTGGGGGGGCTACGCCCTACGAGCAGTACTTC

V gene: TRBV6-5
D gene: NA
J gene: TRBJ2-7
clone size: NA
CDR3 protein: CASSLPWGTDYEQYF
CDR3 DNA: TGTGCCAGCAGTTTACCCTGGGGTACGGATTACGAGCAGTACTTC

V gene: TRBV19
D gene: NA
J gene: TRBJ1-1
clone size: NA
CDR3 protein: CASSMWGENTEAFF
CDR3 DNA: TGTGCCAGTAGTATGTGGGGTGAGAACACTGAAGCTTTCTTT

V gene: TRBV5-1
D gene: NA
J gene: TRBJ2-1
clone size: NA
CDR3 protein: CASSLGEIDEQFF
CDR3 DNA: TGCGCCAGCAGCTTGGGGGAAATTGATGAGCAGTTCTTC

V gene: TRBV5-4
D gene: NA
J gene: TRBJ2-1
clone size: NA
CDR3 protein: CASSLAHSSWGEQFF
CDR3 DNA: TGTGCCAGCAGCTTGGCCCACAGCTCCTGGGGTGAGCAGTTCTTC

V gene: TRBV7-8
D gene: NA
J gene: TRBJ1-6
clone size: NA
CDR3 protein: CASSPENYNSPLHF
CDR3 DNA: TGTGCCAGCAGCCCCGAAAACTATAATTCACCCCTCCACTTT

V gene: TRBV10-3
D gene: NA
J gene: TRBJ2-7
clone size: NA
CDR3 protein: CAISESTSSYEQYF
CDR3 DNA: TGTGCCATCAGTGAGTCGACTTCTTCCTACGAGCAGTACTTC

V gene: TRBV28
D gene: NA
J gene: TRBJ2-6
clone size: NA
CDR3 protein: CASRSDSTGANVLTF
CDR3 DNA: TGTGCCAGCAGATCAGACAGTACTGGGGCCAACGTCCTGACTTTC

V gene: TRBV18
D gene: TRBD1
J gene: TRBJ2-5
clone size: NA
CDR3 protein: CASSPLRDRGQETQYF
CDR3 DNA: TGTGCCAGCTCACCGCTCCGGGACAGGGGCCAAGAGACCCAGTACTTC